The 11 T cell receptor beta chains listed next were all sequenced from one sample in a study of long-term antiretroviral therapy in people with HIV. A v3.0 immunoSEQ assay was performed at survey level. Data came from immunoSEQ multiplex PCR; TCRdb stores just in-frame clones and leaves some out. Among approximately 17,000 clones listed, about 79% were seen once. This specimen consisted of unsorted PBMCs, obtained 1.5 years before starting antiretroviral therapy. Receptor source: a woman aged 45-59 years with HIV.

About this clone itself: Within the sample, other DNA sequences also encode this same CDR3. This chain's CDR3 is CASSLDPTGSLFGYTF. The DNA of the CDR3 is TGCGCCAGCAGCTTAGACCCGACGGGGTCCCTATTTGGCTACACCTTC. J is TRBJ1-2 and V is TRBV5-1, with unresolved D. The germline V and J ends were trimmed by 2 bases and 7 bases, with 21 bases remaining between them. CDR3 length equals 16 residues. Germline loops: CDR1 SGHRS, CDR2 YFSETQ.

Only one count was recorded for this clone. The chain uses TRBV6-1 and TRBJ2-2; the D gene is possibly TRBD2 (5 bases). V was shortened by 5 bases and J by 5 bases, with 15 bases between the two germline ends. The V gene's germline CDR1 is MNHNS and CDR2 SASEGT. The CDR3 spans 15 residues. CDR3 in DNA: TGTGCCAGCAGTCCATTGGGAGTCTGGACCGGGGAGCTGTTTTTT. Protein sequence: CASSPLGVWTGELFF.

The chain recombines TRBV5-4 with TRBJ2-1; 12 nucleotides agree with TRBD1. Germline lookup yields CDR1 SGHNT and CDR2 YYREEE (reference sequence). This CDR3 is 15 amino acids long. The ends lost 1 base at V and 8 bases at J; junction bases unmatched: 4. For the CDR3, the DNA is TGTGCCAGCAGCTTGAAGGGACAGGGGGCCGATGAGCAGTTCTTC. Translation: CASSLKGQGADEQFF. The full variable domain, its missing parts supplied by reference TRBV5-4 and TRBJ2-1, is ETGVTQSPTHLIKTRGQQVTLRCSSQSGHNTVSWYQQALGQGPQFIFQYYREEENGRGNFPPRFSGLQFPNYSSELNVNALELDDSALYLCASSLKGQGADEQFFGPGTRLTVL.

The chain couples TRBV19 to TRBJ2-6, with 7 bases that match TRBD1. Trimming cost V 5 bases and J 2 bases; bases outside gene matches: 3. The CDR3 contains 15 residues. CDR1 is LNHDA and CDR2 is SQIVND in the germline V gene (reference sequence). The CDR3 loop reads CASSLTGAGANVLTF. The DNA of the CDR3 is TGTGCCAGTAGTTTAACAGGGGCTGGGGCCAACGTCCTGACTTTC.

The chain links TRBV5-1 to TRBJ2-3; TRBD2 agrees at 14 bases. The trim removed 0 bases at V and 1 base at J, leaving 4 bases unmatched. Germline V gene lookup returns CDR1 SGHRS and CDR2 YFSETQ. The CDR3 is made up of 18 amino acids. The CDR3 bases are TGCGCCAGCAGCTTGGCCGGGACTAGCGGGGGACGCACAGATACGCAGTATTTT. As protein: CASSLAGTSGGRTDTQYF.

The J gene is TRBJ2-7, the V gene TRBV5-6; D assignment may be TRBD1 or TRBD2 (5 bases each). V lost 4 bases and J 0 bases, leaving 11 bases between the germline ends. The CDR3 extends over 14 amino acids. CDR1 is SGHDT and CDR2 is YYEEEE in the germline V gene. The CDR3 nucleotides read TGTGCCAGCAGCCGAAGGGACCTCTCCTACGAGCAGTACGTC. It codes for CASSRRDLSYEQYV.

The genes are TRBV29-1 and TRBJ2-6; D gene ambiguous. Germline-derived CDR1 and CDR2 are SQVTM and ANQGSEA. The CDR3 covers 15 residues. The V end was cut by 7 bases, the J end by 4 bases, with 17 bases between. CDR3 in amino acids: CSARVVGSGANVLTF. The CDR3 nucleotides are TGCAGCGCCCGGGTTGTGGGCTCCGGGGCCAACGTCCTGACTTTC.

The V and J genes are TRBV5-6 and TRBJ2-6; D gene unclear. V gave up 1 base and J gave up 12 bases, with 14 bases separating them. The CDR3 consists of 14 residues. Looked up from germline, CDR1 is SGHDT and CDR2 is YYEEEE. CDR3 sequence: CASSLFNSHGVLTF. The CDR3 coding sequence is TGTGCCAGCAGCTTGTTTAACAGCCATGGCGTCCTGACTTTC.

The V and J genes are TRBV7-7 and TRBJ2-1, with D tentatively TRBD2 (6 bases). This CDR3 region has 15 residues. V was shortened by 3 bases and J by 6 bases, with 15 bases between the two germline ends. Germline V gene lookup returns CDR1 SSHAT and CDR2 FNYEAQ (reference sequence). The CDR3 protein is CASSFNWGDGNEQFF. CDR3 bases: TGTGCCAGCAGCTTCAATTGGGGGGACGGCAATGAGCAGTTCTTC.

Turning to this clone: The sample has other DNA sequences that encode this CDR3 too. This chain connects TRBV19 to TRBJ1-3; D remains ambiguous. The germline V and J ends were trimmed by 1 base and 0 bases, with 13 bases remaining between them. Germline CDR1 and CDR2: LNHDA and SQIVND (reference sequence). The CDR3 totals 17 residues. CDR3 amino acids: CASSIGGSTFSGNTIYF. Written as DNA, the CDR3 is TGTGCCAGTAGTATAGGTGGCAGTACCTTCTCTGGAAACACCATATATTTT.

This chain links TRBV11-2 with TRBJ2-3, with unresolved D. V dropped 5 bases and J dropped 0 bases, with 9 bases sitting between them. The CDR3 is made up of 14 amino acids. Germline-derived CDR1 and CDR2 are SGHAT and FQNNGV. This CDR3 reads CASSVGRSTDTQYF. The CDR3 DNA reads TGTGCCAGCAGCGTTGGCCGGAGCACAGATACGCAGTATTTT. Using reference TRBV11-2 and TRBJ2-3 for the parts outside the CDR3, the full variable domain is EAGVAQSPRYKIIEKRQSVAFWCNPISGHATLYWYQQILGQGPKLLIQFQNNGVVDDSQLPKDRFSAERLKGVDSTLKIQPAKLEDSAVYLCASSVGRSTDTQYFGPGTRLTVL.